This is a list of T cell receptor beta chains from one sample in a study of OX40 agonist ivuxolimab in advanced cancers. Using immunoSEQ multiplex PCR, the repertoire was profiled, and TCRdb retains in-frame clones only, with some absent. The table includes tens of thousands of clones, roughly nine tenths detected once. The material was CD4+ or CD8+ T cells sorted from blood, obtained in a trial of the OX40 agonist ivuxolimab. These receptors originate from an adult with an advanced solid tumor such as melanoma, head and neck, liver or kidney cancer. Each CDR3 is given without its conserved first and last residue. Fields, in order: V gene, CDR3 protein.

>TRBV6-1
ASQGIPNYGYT
>TRBV14
ASSRDRNTIY
>TRBV27
ASSIQGVSYNEQF
>TRBV28
ASRGTGAHGYT
>TRBV18
ASSPTGTRYYNEQF
>TRBV4-3
ASSLRRNTEAF
>TRBV11-2
ASSPPSGGNEKLF
>TRBV6-5
ASSSGWESEKLF
>TRBV11-3
ASSLVSGQNTGELF
>TRBV7-9
ASSLGSADTSEAF
>TRBV9
ASSVGLAGVPEQF
>TRBV5-1
ASSFASGANVLT
>TRBV11-3
ASSPRQGEYTGELF
>TRBV30
AWTQGNTEAF
>TRBV10-2
ASSRQRGSTDTQY
>TRBV5-1
ASKDPTIPTDTGELF
>TRBV6-6
ASITGRFNYGYT
>TRBV19
ASSGLRISGELF
>TRBV7-2
ASSLGLGVDTEAF
>TRBV6-5
ASSYDVASNYGYT
>TRBV11-3
ASSSRDRVMGDTQY
>TRBV7-2
ASSLGGTVTDTQY